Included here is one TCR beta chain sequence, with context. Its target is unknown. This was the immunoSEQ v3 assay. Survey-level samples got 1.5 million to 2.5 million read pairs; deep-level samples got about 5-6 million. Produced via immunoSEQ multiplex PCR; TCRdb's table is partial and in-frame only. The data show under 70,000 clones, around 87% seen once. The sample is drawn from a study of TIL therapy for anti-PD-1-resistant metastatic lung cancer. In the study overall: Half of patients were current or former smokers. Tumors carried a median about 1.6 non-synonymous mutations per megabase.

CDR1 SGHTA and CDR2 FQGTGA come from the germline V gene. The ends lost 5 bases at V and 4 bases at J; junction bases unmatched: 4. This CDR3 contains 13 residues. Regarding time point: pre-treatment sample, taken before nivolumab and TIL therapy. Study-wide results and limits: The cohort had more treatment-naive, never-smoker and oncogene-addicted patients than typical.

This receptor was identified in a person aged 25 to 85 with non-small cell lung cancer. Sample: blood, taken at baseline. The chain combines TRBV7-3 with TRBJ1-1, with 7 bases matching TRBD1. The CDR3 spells CASSATGVTEAFF. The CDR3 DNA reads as TGTGCCAGCAGCGCCACAGGGGTCACTGAAGCTTTCTTT.